This TCR beta chain stems from a study of blood T cell repertoires in COVID-19. The V end lost 0 bases, the J end lost 6 bases, and 9 bases lay between the germline ends. In germline, CDR1 is LGHNA, CDR2 YSLEER. The CDR3 consists of 14 residues. Generated by immunoSEQ multiplex PCR, the TCRdb table keeps only in-frame clones and is missing some. The sample contains 120,000 or so clones, roughly 80% of which appear only once. The clonotype was recovered from a human donor in a cohort sampled during active COVID-19. Sequenced material: peripheral blood. V usage is TRBV4-3 and J usage is TRBJ1-5; D remains ambiguous. The CDR3 is CASSQEQHGQPQHF. Written as DNA, the CDR3 is TGCGCCAGCAGCCAAGAACAGCACGGTCAGCCCCAGCATTTT.